The sequence of this T cell receptor (beta chain) was determined in a study of T cell therapy after organ transplantation. Study-level information: 20 to 29 weeks after therapy completion, long-term post-therapy blood was collected.

Study observations and caveats: Effects of concurrent antirejection and antiviral medications were not evaluable.

The data were produced by immunoSEQ multiplex PCR, yet TCRdb's version contains in-frame clones alone and is incomplete. The table records around 20,000 clones, less than 90% of them present only once. Per the germline V gene, CDR1 is SQVTM and CDR2 is ANQGSEA. V lost 6 bases and J lost 2, with 7 bases in between. The CDR3 length is 11 residues. As to this clone: Its target is unknown.

Noted time point: 20-29 weeks after completion of therapy. This sequence joins TRBV29-1 and TRBJ1-1, with D perhaps matching TRBD1 (5 bases). The TCR sequence derives from a human patient who had received a solid organ transplant and had CMV disease. These T cells may partly come from the graft donor. Material: CD8+ T cells from blood, obtained after autologous CMV-specific T cell therapy. DNA for the CDR3: TGCAGCGTGACAGTTAACACTGAAGCTTTCTTT. It translates to CSVTVNTEAFF.